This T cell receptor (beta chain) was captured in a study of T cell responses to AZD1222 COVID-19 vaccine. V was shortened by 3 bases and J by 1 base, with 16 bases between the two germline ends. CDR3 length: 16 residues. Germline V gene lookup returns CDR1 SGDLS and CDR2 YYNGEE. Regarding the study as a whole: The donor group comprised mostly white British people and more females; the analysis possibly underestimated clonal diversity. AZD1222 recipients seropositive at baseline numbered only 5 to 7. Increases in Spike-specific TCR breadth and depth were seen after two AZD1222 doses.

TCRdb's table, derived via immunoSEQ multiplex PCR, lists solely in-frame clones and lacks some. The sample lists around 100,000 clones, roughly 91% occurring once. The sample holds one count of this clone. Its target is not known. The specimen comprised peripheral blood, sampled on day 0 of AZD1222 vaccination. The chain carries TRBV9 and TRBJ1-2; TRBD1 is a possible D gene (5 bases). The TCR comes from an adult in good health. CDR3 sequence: CASSDPEGTYNYGYTF. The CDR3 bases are TGTGCCAGCAGCGACCCCGAAGGGACCTATAACTATGGCTACACCTTC.